This T cell receptor beta chain derives from a study of control samples from healthy donors and cancer patients. V lost 0 bases and J lost 5, with 11 bases in between. CDR1 is SGHDN, CDR2 FVKESK, per germline. The length of the CDR3 is 14 residues. The protocol was immunoSEQ multiplex PCR, while the TCRdb copy is restricted to in-frame clones and leaves out a portion. The sample holds 100,000 to 150,000 clones, roughly 92% seen once. What was sequenced was blood. This rearrangement joins TRBV14 to TRBJ2-7; D ambiguous. The sequence was collected from a woman aged 18-29 years in good health. CDR3 nucleotide sequence: TGTGCCAGCAGCCAAGATCGCAGTTTCCACGAGCAGTACTTC. Residues: CASSQDRSFHEQYF.